The sequence of this T cell receptor beta chain was determined in a study of T cell responses to AZD1222 COVID-19 vaccine. As for this clone: The target antigen is unknown.

This CDR3 region has 13 residues. The ends lost 6 bases at V and 9 bases at J; junction bases unmatched: 7. Germline values: CDR1 MDHEN, CDR2 SYDVKM. Study-level points and caveats: Seropositive at baseline were only six or seven AZD1222 recipients. Vaccine-associated CD4 TCRs spanned spike, dominant at 160-218 and 743-854. Close to half of all spike-specific TCRs reportedly target regions of the variants that are unmutated. Spike-specific TCR depth and breadth grew after two AZD1222 doses.

Libraries were prepared by immunoSEQ multiplex PCR; TCRdb keeps only in-frame clonotypes and omits some of them. The sample includes approximately 130,000 clones, roughly 93% of them seen just once. This sample comprised peripheral blood, obtained on day 0 of AZD1222 vaccination. This receptor was obtained from an adult in good health. The V call is TRBV28, the J call TRBJ1-5, with 8 bases that match TRBD1. This CDR3 reads CASSSQGGPPQHF. In DNA, the CDR3 is TGTGCCAGCAGCTCACAGGGGGGGCCGCCCCAGCATTTT.